The next 17 T cell receptor beta chains were all read from a single sample in a study of blood T cell repertoires in COVID-19. This table comes from immunoSEQ multiplex PCR, and its TCRdb copy is limited to in-frame clones, with some not included. The sample includes 200,000 to 300,000 clones, about nine tenths of them seen just once. Sequencing input: peripheral blood. The origin of the receptors is a woman aged 40 to 50 who had recovered from COVID-19.

In DNA, the CDR3 is TGTGCCAGCGGTGCGGGACCCTACATTCAAGAGACCCAGTACTTC. Protein: CASGAGPYIQETQYF. The rearrangement links TRBV7-2 to TRBJ2-5, with D maybe TRBD2 (6 bases). Germline CDR1 is SGHTA and CDR2 is FQGNSA. V lost 8 bases and J lost 2, with 18 bases in between. This CDR3 is 15 amino acids long.

This clone was counted a single time. The chain is built from TRBV5-1 and TRBJ2-4; TRBD1 matches 7 bases. The germline V gene has CDR1 SGHRS and CDR2 YFSETQ. V shed 1 base and J 1 base; nucleotides not matched to a gene: 5. This CDR3 has 16 residues. The chain's CDR3 is CASSLPDRAAKNIQYF. In nucleotides, the CDR3 is TGCGCCAGCAGCTTGCCAGACAGGGCGGCCAAAAACATTCAGTACTTC.

The chain is built from TRBV7-2 and TRBJ2-1; 7 positions match TRBD2. Germline assignment: CDR1 SGHTA and CDR2 FQGNSA. This CDR3 contains 18 residues. The V and J ends lost 2 bases and 0 bases, in that order; junction bases with no gene match: 10. As DNA, the CDR3 is TGTGCCAGCAGCTTACGGTTATGGCGGGGGAGCTCCTACAATGAGCAGTTCTTC. Protein: CASSLRLWRGSSYNEQFF.

The chain is built from TRBV9 and TRBJ2-2; 12 nucleotides align to TRBD2. Losses at the gene ends were 4 bases for V and 0 bases for J; bases not matched to a gene: 7. Germline V gives CDR1 SGDLS, CDR2 YYNGEE. The CDR3 runs 18 residues. The CDR3 DNA is TGTGCCAGCAGCCGGGGACTAGCGGGCCTAGCGAACACCGGGGAGCTGTTTTTT. Its protein product is CASSRGLAGLANTGELFF.

The CDR3 region is CASSYHGPGQDYNEQFF. Here the CDR3 DNA reads TGTGCCAGCAGTTACCATGGGCCGGGACAGGACTACAATGAGCAGTTCTTC. The chain joins TRBV6-2 or TRBV6-3 to TRBJ2-1, with 8 bases fitting TRBD1. Per germline, CDR1 MNHEY and CDR2 SVGEGT. Unmatched junction bases numbered 9, after V lost 2 bases and J lost 3 bases. The CDR3 has 17 amino acids.

This rearrangement joins TRBV5-1 to TRBJ1-2, with 7 bases fitting TRBD1. The CDR3 loop spans 13 amino acids. Germline V CDR1 and CDR2: SGHRS, YFSETQ. V was clipped by 4 bases and J by 3 bases; unmatched bases: 3. The CDR3 reads CASSPTGDYGYTF. CDR3 coding DNA: TGCGCCAGCAGCCCCACAGGGGACTATGGCTACACCTTC.

The V gene is TRBV5-6, the J gene TRBJ2-7; D might be TRBD1 (6 bases). Germline CDR1 reads SGHDT; CDR2 reads YYEEEE. The CDR3 loop spans 14 amino acids. V lost 4 bases and J 5 bases, leaving 16 bases between the germline ends. The CDR3 DNA sequence: TGTGCCAGCAGCCAGGCCCCCAGGGGCAACGAGCAGTACTTC. Its protein product is CASSQAPRGNEQYF. The whole variable domain, filled in from reference TRBV5-6 and TRBJ2-7, reads DAGVTQSPTHLIKTRGQQVTLRCSPKSGHDTVSWYQQALGQGPQFIFQYYEEEERQRGNFPDRFSGHQFPNYSSELNVNALLLGDSALYLCASSQAPRGNEQYFGPGTRLTVT.

This chain uses TRBV9 with TRBJ2-3, with a tentative D call TRBD2 (6 bases). Germline V gene sequence: CDR1 SGDLS, CDR2 YYNGEE. Trimming took off 10 bases at V and 2 bases at J, with 11 bases between the two ends. The CDR3 has 12 amino acids. CDR3 nucleotides: TGTGCCTCTCGGGGGACCACAGATACGCAGTATTTT. Protein: CASRGTTDTQYF.

The CDR3 region has the DNA TGTGCCAGTAGTATAACCGCGATCGCCCAATACAATGAGCAGTTCTTC. Protein sequence: CASSITAIAQYNEQFF. V gene TRBV19 combines with J gene TRBJ2-1; no reliable D call. Germline CDR1 is LNHDA and CDR2 is SQIVND (reference sequence). CDR3 size: 16 residues. V dropped 2 bases and J dropped 4 bases, with 15 bases sitting between them. Drawing the rest from reference TRBV19 and TRBJ2-1, the complete variable domain is DGGITQSPKYLFRKEGQNVTLSCEQNLNHDAMYWYRQDPGQGLRLIYYSQIVNDFQKGDIAEGYSVSREKKESFPLTVTSAQKNPTAFYLCASSITAIAQYNEQFFGPGTRLTVL.

This sequence joins TRBV9 and TRBJ2-3, with 8 bases matching TRBD2. Germline V CDR1 and CDR2: SGDLS, YYNGEE. Germline trimming cut 4 bases from V and 6 bases from J; bases unmatched to any gene: 13. This CDR3 is 16 amino acids long. CDR3: CASSRGRVAGLDTQYF. Written as DNA, the CDR3 is TGTGCCAGCAGCCGGGGGCGCGTAGCGGGGTTGGATACGCAGTATTTT.

This rearrangement joins TRBV19 to TRBJ2-3; tentatively, D is TRBD2 (5 bases). Trimming stripped 7 bases from V and 5 bases from J, with 16 bases between. Germline assignment: CDR1 LNHDA and CDR2 SQIVND (reference sequence). This CDR3 region has 14 residues. For the CDR3, the DNA is TGTGCCAGTACCACGACCGCGGGTGGAGATACGCAGTATTTT. This gives the protein CASTTTAGGDTQYF.

The chain carries TRBV9 and TRBJ1-2; 8 bases align to TRBD1. Germline CDR1 is SGDLS and CDR2 is YYNGEE. The trim removed 1 base at V and 4 bases at J, leaving 6 bases unmatched. The CDR3 contains 15 residues. CDR3 nucleotides: TGTGCCAGCAGCGTAACAGGGGGTATTAGCTATGGCTACACCTTC. It encodes CASSVTGGISYGYTF.

The rearrangement uses TRBV10-3 and TRBJ1-2; 9 bases map to TRBD1. This CDR3 has 14 amino acids. The germline V gene has CDR1 ENHRY and CDR2 SYGVKD. With 4 bases clipped from V and 6 bases from J, the junction kept 6 bases outside the gene matches. The CDR3 DNA reads as TGTGCCATCAGTGGGGACAGGGACGGCGATGGCTACACCTTC. Translation: CAISGDRDGDGYTF.

The chain is built from TRBV2 and TRBJ1-1; D gene unclear. From germline, CDR1 is SNHLY and CDR2 FYNNEI. The CDR3 length is 14 residues. V was clipped by 4 bases and J by 6 bases, with 15 bases between them. DNA of the CDR3: TGTGCCAGCAGTGTTGAGACAAGTTATCCTGAAGCTTTCTTT. Its translation: CASSVETSYPEAFF.

This chain uses TRBV25-1 with TRBJ2-3, with D maybe TRBD2 (6 bases). With 6 bases removed from V and 2 bases from J, the gap between germline ends came to 15 bases. Germline V gene sequence: CDR1 MGHDK, CDR2 SYGVNS. CDR3 size: 15 residues. The DNA for the CDR3 is TGTGCCAGCAGGCTTACGACGGGGGACACAGATACGCAGTATTTT. Its protein product is CASRLTTGDTDTQYF.

This rearrangement joins TRBV7-9 to TRBJ2-7; D might be TRBD1 (5 bases). Germline values: CDR1 SEHNR, CDR2 FQNEAQ (reference sequence). CDR3 length: 16 amino acids. Trimming stripped 5 bases from V and 4 bases from J, with 21 bases between. CDR3 protein: CASSAGWGLSRYEQYF. CDR3 DNA: TGTGCCAGCAGCGCTGGGTGGGGCCTCTCTCGGTACGAGCAGTACTTC.

V gene TRBV5-5 combines with J gene TRBJ2-1; TRBD2 agrees at 7 bases. Germline V gives CDR1 SGHKS, CDR2 YYEKEE (reference sequence). V gave up 0 bases and J gave up 7 bases; unmatched junction bases: 7. The CDR3 loop spans 15 amino acids. The CDR3: CASSLESGERNEQFF. CDR3 DNA: TGTGCCAGCAGCTTGGAGAGCGGGGAAAGGAATGAGCAGTTCTTC.